Below, 13 T cell receptor beta chains from the same sample are listed, as sequenced in a study of T cells in Graves' hyperthyroidism and ophthalmopathy. TCR beta CDR3 region amplification was performed from RNA transcripts. HTBI primers were used for first-round RT-PCR of the TCR CDR3. TCRdb re-derived calls from the multiplex PCR reads in MiXCR, one entry per CDR3 protein. The sample records around 540,000 distinct CDR3 sequences, roughly 50% being singletons. The sample was peripheral blood or thyroid tissue (not recorded which). The receptor source for this set is a woman aged 18-29 years with Graves' hyperthyroidism.

This clonotype occurred once. This chain connects TRBV2 to TRBJ1-1, with a possible D match to TRBD1 (6 bases). Germline-derived CDR1 and CDR2 are SNHLY and FYNNEI. Trimming took off 9 bases at V and 1 base at J, with 15 bases between the two ends. The CDR3 covers 14 residues. DNA for the CDR3: TGTGCCAGTGATCAGGGGACCGGGAACACTGAAGCTTTCTTT. Its translation: CASDQGTGNTEAFF.

The chain carries TRBV5-8 and TRBJ1-1; TRBD1 matches 7 bases. The CDR3 totals 15 residues. J lost 3 bases, V lost 4 bases, and 9 bases had no gene match. The germline V gene encodes CDR1 SGHTS and CDR2 YDEGEE. CDR3 loop: CASSLETGRYTEAFF. The CDR3 DNA sequence: TGTGCCAGCAGCCTGGAGACAGGGAGGTACACTGAAGCTTTCTTT.

At least ten counts were recorded for this clonotype. This chain connects TRBV19 to TRBJ1-4, with 8 bases that match TRBD1. The CDR3 spans 16 residues. V trimming: 5 bases; J trimming: 5 bases; junction bases outside the gene matches: 10. The germline V gene encodes CDR1 LNHDA and CDR2 SQIVND (reference sequence). In nucleotides, the CDR3 is TGTGCCAGTAGTTTCCGGACAGGGCGTTCAAATGAAAAACTGTTTTTT. Its translation is CASSFRTGRSNEKLFF.

Worth noting for this clonotype: This sequence may be a read error, since a much larger clone differs from it by one base. The chain has TRBV7-3 and TRBJ1-5; 8 nucleotides line up with TRBD1. This CDR3 contains 15 residues. Germline lookup yields CDR1 SGHTA and CDR2 FQGTGA. V dropped 5 bases and J dropped 6; count of bases not matched to a gene: 9. This CDR3 is CASSRGQGTGQPQHF. The DNA for the CDR3 is TGTGCCAGCAGCAGAGGACAGGGTACTGGTCAGCCCCAGCATTTT.

CDR3 amino acids: CASSSGGESGNTIYF. The CDR3 nucleotides read TGTGCCAGCAGCTCGGGGGGCGAAAGTGGAAACACCATATATTTT. V and J are TRBV7-9 and TRBJ1-3; the D gene is possibly TRBD1 (6 bases). CDR1 and CDR2 (germline): SEHNR, FQNEAQ (reference sequence). Trimming cost V 4 bases and J 3 bases, with 13 bases left between them. This CDR3 has 15 residues.

With regard to this clonotype: A junction boundary mismatches the germline segment, possibly from a read error. The chain links TRBV5-8 to TRBJ1-2; D ambiguous. The length of the CDR3 is 13 residues. Germline loops: CDR1 SGHTS, CDR2 YDEGEE. CDR3 DNA: TGCGCCAGCAGCCAAGATTCGGAGAGTGGCTACACCTTC. Protein: CASSQDSESGYTF.

The chain has TRBV30 and TRBJ1-5, with D hard to call. V was pared by 1 base and J by 0 bases, with 10 bases between. This CDR3 is built from 15 residues. CDR1 is GTSNPN and CDR2 is SVGIG in the germline V gene (reference sequence). CDR3 sequence reads: CAWSGRLDSNQPQHF. DNA of the CDR3: TGTGCCTGGAGTGGAAGACTCGATAGCAATCAGCCCCAGCATTTT.

This clonotype was observed many times. The rearrangement uses TRBV7-9 and TRBJ1-2, with D maybe TRBD1 (5 bases). This CDR3 contains 13 residues. Germline V gives CDR1 SEHNR, CDR2 FQNEAQ (reference sequence). The V end lost 5 bases, the J end lost 3 bases, and 10 bases lay between the germline ends. CDR3 sequence: CASSIDSDYGYTF. In DNA form, the CDR3 reads TGTGCCAGCAGCATCGACAGCGACTATGGCTACACCTTC.

This clonotype was seen ten or more times. The rearrangement links TRBV2 to TRBJ2-7; 10 bases agree with TRBD2. The CDR3 covers 14 residues. Trimming cost V 6 bases and J 1 base; bases outside gene matches: 3. CDR1 and CDR2 from the germline V gene are SNHLY and FYNNEI. The CDR3 DNA reads as TGTGCCAGCAGCCTAGCGGGAGTATCCTACGAGCAGTACTTC. It translates to CASSLAGVSYEQYF.

The V and J genes are TRBV11-2 and TRBJ2-3; TRBD2 might be the D (6 bases). V shed 1 base and J shed 0 bases, with 11 bases lying between them. CDR1 is SGHAT and CDR2 is FQNNGV in the germline V gene. The CDR3 is 16 amino acids. CDR3: CASSLVGGKSTDTQYF. In DNA form, the CDR3 reads TGTGCCAGCAGCTTAGTAGGCGGGAAGAGCACAGATACGCAGTATTTT.

The rearrangement links TRBV12-3 or TRBV12-4 to TRBJ2-7; TRBD1 matches at 8 bases. This CDR3 has 15 residues. V lost 0 bases and J lost 3; bases outside the gene matches: 4. The CDR3 coding sequence is TGTGCCAGCAGTTTAGCGGGACAGGCAGACTACGAGCAGTACTTC. This codes for CASSLAGQADYEQYF.

This clonotype showed up just a few times. The rearrangement joins TRBV20-1 to TRBJ1-4; perhaps TRBD1 as D (6 bases). In germline, CDR1 is DFQATT, CDR2 SNEGSKA (reference sequence). CDR3 length: 16 amino acids. The V end was cut by 3 bases, the J end by 8 bases, with 22 bases between. The CDR3 bases are TGCAGTGCTAGCCGTCCCGGGGGGCGACACTGGGAAAAACTGTTTTTT. Residues: CSASRPGGRHWEKLFF.

This clonotype was seen a handful of times. This chain uses TRBV7-2 with TRBJ1-1; 7 bases map to TRBD1. This CDR3 has 14 amino acids. CDR1 SGHTA and CDR2 FQGNSA come from the germline V gene. With V trimmed by 10 bases and J by 1 base, 9 bases remained unmatched. The CDR3 DNA reads as TGTGCCACCAAGACAGGGATCGGGAACACTGAAGCTTTCTTT. Encoded protein: CATKTGIGNTEAFF.